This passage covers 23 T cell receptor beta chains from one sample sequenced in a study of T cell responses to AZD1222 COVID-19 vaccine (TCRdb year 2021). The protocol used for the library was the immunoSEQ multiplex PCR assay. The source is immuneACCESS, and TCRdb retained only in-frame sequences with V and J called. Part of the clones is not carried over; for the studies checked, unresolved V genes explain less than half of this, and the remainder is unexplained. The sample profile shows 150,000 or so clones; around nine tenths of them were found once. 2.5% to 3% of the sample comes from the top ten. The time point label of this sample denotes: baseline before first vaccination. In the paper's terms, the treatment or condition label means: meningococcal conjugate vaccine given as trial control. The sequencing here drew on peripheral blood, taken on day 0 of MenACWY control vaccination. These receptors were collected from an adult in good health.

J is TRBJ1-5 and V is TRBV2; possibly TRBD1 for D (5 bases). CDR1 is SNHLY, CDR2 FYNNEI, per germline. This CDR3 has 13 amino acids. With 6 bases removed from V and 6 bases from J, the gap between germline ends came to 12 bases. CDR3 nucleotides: TGTGCCAGCAGGGGGGAGTCAGGTCAGCCCCAGCATTTT. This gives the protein CASRGESGQPQHF.

The CDR3 DNA is TGTGCCAGCAGCTTGGGGGACAGGGGGCGAACTGAAGCTTTCTTT. It specifies CASSLGDRGRTEAFF. The chain uses TRBV7-9 and TRBJ1-1; 12 bases match TRBD1. This CDR3 is 15 amino acids long. The ends lost 3 bases at V and 5 bases at J; junction bases unmatched: 4. The V gene's germline CDR1 is SEHNR and CDR2 FQNEAQ (reference sequence).

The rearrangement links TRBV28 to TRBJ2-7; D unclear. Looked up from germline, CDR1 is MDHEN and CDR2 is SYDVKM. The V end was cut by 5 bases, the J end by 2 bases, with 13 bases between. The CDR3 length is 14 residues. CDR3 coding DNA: TGTGCCAGCAGTGTTAAGACTCCTCCCTACGAGCAGTACTTC. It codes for CASSVKTPPYEQYF.

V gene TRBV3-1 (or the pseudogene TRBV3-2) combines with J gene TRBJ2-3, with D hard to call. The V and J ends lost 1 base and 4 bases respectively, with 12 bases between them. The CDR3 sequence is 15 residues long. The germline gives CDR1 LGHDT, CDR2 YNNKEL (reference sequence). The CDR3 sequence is CASSQGGGDSDTQYF. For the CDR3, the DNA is TGTGCCAGCAGCCAAGGGGGTGGAGACTCAGATACGCAGTATTTT.

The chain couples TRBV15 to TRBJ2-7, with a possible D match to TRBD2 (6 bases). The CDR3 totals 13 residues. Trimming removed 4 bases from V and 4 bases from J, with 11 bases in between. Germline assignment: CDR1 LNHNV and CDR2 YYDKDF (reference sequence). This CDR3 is CATSKSGGYEQYF. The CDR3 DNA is TGTGCCACCAGCAAGAGTGGGGGGTACGAGCAGTACTTC.

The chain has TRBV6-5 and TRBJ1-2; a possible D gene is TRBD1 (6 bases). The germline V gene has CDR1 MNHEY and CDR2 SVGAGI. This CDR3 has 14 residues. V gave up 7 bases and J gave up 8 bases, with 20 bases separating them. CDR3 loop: CASTEGGRPWGYTF. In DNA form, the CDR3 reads TGTGCCAGCACCGAGGGGGGCAGACCCTGGGGCTACACCTTC.

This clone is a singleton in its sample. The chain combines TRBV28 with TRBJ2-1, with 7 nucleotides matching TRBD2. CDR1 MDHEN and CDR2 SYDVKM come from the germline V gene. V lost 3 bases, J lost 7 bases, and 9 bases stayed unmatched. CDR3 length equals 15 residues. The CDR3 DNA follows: TGTGCCAGCAGTTTTCGGATTTTCGGGGGGAATGAGCAGTTCTTC. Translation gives CASSFRIFGGNEQFF.

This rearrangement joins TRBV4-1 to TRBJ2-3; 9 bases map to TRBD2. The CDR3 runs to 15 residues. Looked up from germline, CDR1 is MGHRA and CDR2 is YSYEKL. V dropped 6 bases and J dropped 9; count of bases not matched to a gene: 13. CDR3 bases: TGCGCCAGCAGTCAGCGACTAGCGGCCTCCTACACGCAGTATTTT. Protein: CASSQRLAASYTQYF.

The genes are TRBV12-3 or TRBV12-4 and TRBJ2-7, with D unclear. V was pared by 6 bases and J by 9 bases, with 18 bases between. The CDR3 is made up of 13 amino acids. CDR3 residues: CASSPLRGVGQYF. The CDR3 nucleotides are TGTGCCAGCAGCCCCCTACGAGGTGTAGGGCAGTACTTC.

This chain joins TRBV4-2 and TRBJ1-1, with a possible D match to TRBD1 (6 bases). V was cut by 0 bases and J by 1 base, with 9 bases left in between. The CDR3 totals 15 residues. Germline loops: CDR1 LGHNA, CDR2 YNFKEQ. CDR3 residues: CASSQDPTGNTEAFF. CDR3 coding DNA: TGTGCCAGCAGCCAAGATCCGACAGGGAACACTGAAGCTTTCTTT.

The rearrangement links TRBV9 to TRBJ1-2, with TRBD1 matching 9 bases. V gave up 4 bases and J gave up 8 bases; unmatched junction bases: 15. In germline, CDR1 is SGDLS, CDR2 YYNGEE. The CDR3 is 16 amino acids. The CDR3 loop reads CASSWARDREHRGYTF. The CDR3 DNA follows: TGTGCCAGCAGCTGGGCTAGGGACAGGGAACATCGGGGCTACACCTTC.

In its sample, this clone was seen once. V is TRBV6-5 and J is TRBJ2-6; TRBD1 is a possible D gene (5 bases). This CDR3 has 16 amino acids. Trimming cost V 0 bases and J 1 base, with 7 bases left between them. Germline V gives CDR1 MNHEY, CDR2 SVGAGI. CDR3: CASSYSAGSGANVLTF. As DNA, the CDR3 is TGTGCCAGCAGTTACTCGGCAGGGTCTGGGGCCAACGTCCTGACTTTC.

CDR3 loop: CASSYRTSVVNEQFF. CDR3 DNA sequence: TGTGCCAGCAGTTACCGCACTAGCGTGGTCAATGAGCAGTTCTTC. V and J are TRBV6-5 and TRBJ2-1; 7 bases line up with TRBD2. The V and J ends lost 2 bases and 6 bases, in that order; junction bases with no gene match: 7. This CDR3 has 15 residues. The V gene's germline CDR1 is MNHEY and CDR2 SVGAGI.

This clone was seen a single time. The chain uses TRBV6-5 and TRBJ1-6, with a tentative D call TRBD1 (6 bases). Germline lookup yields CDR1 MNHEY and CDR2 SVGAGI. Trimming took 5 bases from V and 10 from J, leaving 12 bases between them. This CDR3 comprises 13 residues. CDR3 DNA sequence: TGTGCCAGCAGTACAGGGTCATCGTCACCCCTCCACTTT. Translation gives CASSTGSSSPLHF.

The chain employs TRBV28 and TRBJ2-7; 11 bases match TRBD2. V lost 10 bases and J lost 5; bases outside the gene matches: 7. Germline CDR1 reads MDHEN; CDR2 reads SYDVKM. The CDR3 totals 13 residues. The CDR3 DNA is TGTGCCACCCAACTAGCGGGAGATAACGAGCAGTACTTC. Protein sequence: CATQLAGDNEQYF. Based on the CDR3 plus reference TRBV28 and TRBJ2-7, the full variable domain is DVKVTQSSRYLVKRTGEKVFLECVQDMDHENMFWYRQDPGLGLRLIYFSYDVKMKEKGDIPEGYSVSREKKERFSLILESASTNQTSMYLCATQLAGDNEQYFGPGTRLTVT.

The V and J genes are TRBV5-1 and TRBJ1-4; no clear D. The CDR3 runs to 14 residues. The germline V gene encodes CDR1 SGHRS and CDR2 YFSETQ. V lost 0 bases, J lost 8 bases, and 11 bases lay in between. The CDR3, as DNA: TGCGCCAGCAGCTTGGAATCCACCAGCGAAAAACTGTTTTTT. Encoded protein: CASSLESTSEKLFF.

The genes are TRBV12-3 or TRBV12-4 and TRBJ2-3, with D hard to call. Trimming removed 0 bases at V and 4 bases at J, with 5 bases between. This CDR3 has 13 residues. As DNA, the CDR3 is TGTGCCAGCAGTTTAGCTAACTCAGATACGCAGTATTTT. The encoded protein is CASSLANSDTQYF.

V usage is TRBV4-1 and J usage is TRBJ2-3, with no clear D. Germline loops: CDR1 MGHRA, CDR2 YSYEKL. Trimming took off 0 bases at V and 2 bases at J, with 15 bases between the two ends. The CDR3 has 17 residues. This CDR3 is CASSQDRTRVTTDTQYF. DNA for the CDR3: TGCGCCAGCAGCCAAGATCGAACGAGAGTTACCACAGATACGCAGTATTTT.

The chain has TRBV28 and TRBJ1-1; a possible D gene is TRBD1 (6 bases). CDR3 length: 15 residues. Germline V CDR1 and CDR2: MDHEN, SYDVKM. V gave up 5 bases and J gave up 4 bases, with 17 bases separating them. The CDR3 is CASSLAGTKATEAFF. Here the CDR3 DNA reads TGTGCCAGCAGTCTAGCCGGGACAAAGGCCACTGAAGCTTTCTTT.

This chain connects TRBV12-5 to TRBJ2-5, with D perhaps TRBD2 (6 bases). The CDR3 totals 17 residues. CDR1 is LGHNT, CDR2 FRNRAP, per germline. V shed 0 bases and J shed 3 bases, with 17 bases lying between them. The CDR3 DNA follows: TGTGCTAGTGGTTTGGTACCTTCTGGGACGGGGGAAGAGACCCAGTACTTC. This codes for CASGLVPSGTGEETQYF.

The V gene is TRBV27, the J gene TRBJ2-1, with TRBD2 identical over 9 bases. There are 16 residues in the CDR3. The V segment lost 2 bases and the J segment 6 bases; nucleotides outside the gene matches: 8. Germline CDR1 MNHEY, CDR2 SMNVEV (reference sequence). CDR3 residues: CASSLEGLARVNEQFF. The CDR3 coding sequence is TGTGCCAGCAGTTTAGAGGGACTAGCTCGGGTCAATGAGCAGTTCTTC.

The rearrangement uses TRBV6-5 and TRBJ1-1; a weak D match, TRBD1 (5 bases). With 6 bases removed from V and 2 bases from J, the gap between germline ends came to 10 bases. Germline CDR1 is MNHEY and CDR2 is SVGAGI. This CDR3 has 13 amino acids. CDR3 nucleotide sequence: TGTGCCAGCAGGGGGACGGCCAACACTGAAGCTTTCTTT. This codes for CASRGTANTEAFF.

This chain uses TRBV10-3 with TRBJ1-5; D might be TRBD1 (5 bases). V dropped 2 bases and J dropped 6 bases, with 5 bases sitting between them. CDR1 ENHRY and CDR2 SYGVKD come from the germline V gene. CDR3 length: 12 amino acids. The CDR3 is CAISEQGQPQHF. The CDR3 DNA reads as TGTGCCATCAGTGAGCAGGGTCAGCCCCAGCATTTT.